Described below is a single T cell receptor beta chain sequence and its context. The conserved phenylalanine or tryptophan is not found at the CDR3 terminus, so this likely reflects a read error. No DNA is shown, since the ends of the CDR3 on it are uncertain; the CDR3 is the one TCRdb lists. Germline V gives CDR1 MNHEY, CDR2 SVGAGI. The CDR3 has 10 residues if both end residues are counted. Sequencing used immunoSEQ multiplex PCR; TCRdb keeps in-frame clones, though not all of them. The data show under 85,000 clones, around 90% seen once. The data belong to a study of control samples from healthy donors and cancer patients.

This sequence joins TRBV6-5 and TRBJ2-3. The source is a man in his 60s with colorectal cancer. The sequencing input was PBMCs. The CDR3 loop is CASSYRLGTA.